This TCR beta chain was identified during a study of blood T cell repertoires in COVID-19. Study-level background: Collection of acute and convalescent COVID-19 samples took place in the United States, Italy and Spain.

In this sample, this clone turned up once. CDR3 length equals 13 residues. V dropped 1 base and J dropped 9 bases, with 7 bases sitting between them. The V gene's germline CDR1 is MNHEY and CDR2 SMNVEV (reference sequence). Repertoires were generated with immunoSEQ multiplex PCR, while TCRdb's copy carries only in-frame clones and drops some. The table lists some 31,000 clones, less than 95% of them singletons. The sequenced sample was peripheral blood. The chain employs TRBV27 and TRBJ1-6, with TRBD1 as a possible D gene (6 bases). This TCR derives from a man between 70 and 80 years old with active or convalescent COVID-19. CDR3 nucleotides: TGTGCCAGCAGTTTATTCAGGGGTTCACCCCTCCACTTT. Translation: CASSLFRGSPLHF.